The rows below give T cell receptor beta chains drawn from one sample of a study of CD8 T cells in Susac syndrome. TCRdb recomputed calls from the immunoSEQ multiplex PCR reads with MiXCR, one row per CDR3 protein. This sample has about 180,000 distinct CDR3 sequences, with approximately 95% found just once. Sequencing input: CD4+ T cells from PBMCs. Receptors originate from a human donor with multiple sclerosis. The CDR3 runs from the conserved cysteine through the conserved F or W. The D gene is left open where the match is weak. Clone size is given for some rows only: seen once, a few or many times, or a class if the clone is expanded.

v_call	j_call	clone_size	d_call	cdr3_nt	cdr3_aa
TRBV12-3/TRBV12-4	TRBJ2-4	-	TRBD2	TGTGCCAGCAGTCCCTACGGGGAGGGCGTAGGCAAAAACATTCAGTACTTC	CASSPYGEGVGKNIQYF
TRBV11-1	TRBJ2-1	-	-	TGTGCCAGCAGCTCAGGGAATGAGCAGTTCTTC	CASSSGNEQFF
TRBV20-1	TRBJ2-5	once	-	TGCAGTGCGACCGGAGGGGTCAAGACCCAGTACTTC	CSATGGVKTQYF
TRBV12-5	TRBJ1-5	-	-	TGTGCTAGCCAAGGAATGGATGGCAATCAGCCCCAGCATTTT	CASQGMDGNQPQHF
TRBV2	TRBJ2-2	-	-	TGTGCCAGCACCTACCTCCAGGGTTACACCGGGGAGCTGTTTTTT	CASTYLQGYTGELFF
TRBV3-1	TRBJ2-7	-	-	TGTGCCAGCAGCCCCCGCCCAAAAGACTACGAGCAGTACTTC	CASSPRPKDYEQYF
TRBV19	TRBJ2-4	-	-	TGTGCCAGTAGTATGATAGGGGACAAAAACATTCAGTACTTC	CASSMIGDKNIQYF
TRBV12-3/TRBV12-4	TRBJ1-4	-	-	TGTGCCAGCAGAGTGAGTGACGGAAAACTGTTTTTT	CASRVSDGKLFF
TRBV30	TRBJ1-1	-	TRBD1	TGTGCCTGGAGTCCAAACGGACAGGGAAACACTGAAGCTTTCTTT	CAWSPNGQGNTEAFF
TRBV20-1	TRBJ1-6	-	-	TGCAGTGCTAGAGATCTGGGGTGGAGGTCACCCCTCCACTTT	CSARDLGWRSPLHF
TRBV23-1	TRBJ2-7	-	TRBD2	TGCGCCAGCAGTCAATCTCCCGGGAGGGCGGGCTCCTACGAGCAGTACTTC	CASSQSPGRAGSYEQYF
TRBV4-1	TRBJ2-3	-	TRBD1	TGCGCCAGCAGGGGACAGCTCGATACGCAGTATTTT	CASRGQLDTQYF
TRBV3-1	TRBJ2-7	-	TRBD1	TGTGCCAGCAGCCAAGTTTGGCAGGGGGCAGTGCAGTACTTC	CASSQVWQGAVQYF
TRBV2	TRBJ2-6	-	TRBD2	TGTGCCAGCAGGGAACTAGCGGGGGCCGTCTCTGGGGCCAACGTCCTGACTTTC	CASRELAGAVSGANVLTF
TRBV12-3/TRBV12-4	TRBJ1-2	-	TRBD1	TGTGCCAGCGGAAGACAGGGTAACTATGGCTACACCTTC	CASGRQGNYGYTF